These 5 T cell receptor beta chains originate from one sample sequenced in a study of T cell responses to AZD1222 COVID-19 vaccine. Only in-frame clones appear in the TCRdb table, and some are missing; sequencing was by immunoSEQ multiplex PCR. Of 200,000 to 250,000 clones listed, 90% to 95% are singletons. The starting material was peripheral blood, obtained 28 days after the second dose of the MenACWY control vaccine. The receptors here all came from an adult who received the MenACWY meningococcal vaccine as a control.

The chain employs TRBV19 and TRBJ2-1, with a possible D match to TRBD2 (7 bases). CDR3 length equals 16 residues. Germline V gene lookup returns CDR1 LNHDA and CDR2 SQIVND (reference sequence). Trimming shortened V by 2 bases and J by 7 bases, and 18 bases separated the two germline ends. The CDR3 DNA follows: TGTGCCAGTAGTATAAAGTGGGGGGGCCTTTTAAATGAGCAGTTCTTC. It specifies CASSIKWGGLLNEQFF.

DNA for the CDR3: TGTGCCAGCAGCGCTGGGACAGCAAATTCACCCCTCCACTTT. Its translation is CASSAGTANSPLHF. The chain recombines TRBV2 with TRBJ1-6, with TRBD1 matching over 7 bases. V was pared by 6 bases and J by 7 bases, with 6 bases of the junction left unmatched. The CDR3 is 14 amino acids. The germline CDR1 and CDR2 sequences are SNHLY and FYNNEI.

The chain uses TRBV30 and TRBJ1-1; no clear D gene. The CDR3 loop spans 14 amino acids. The V gene's germline CDR1 is GTSNPN and CDR2 SVGIG (reference sequence). Deletions cut 4 bases from V and 6 bases from J, with 18 bases between. CDR3 coding DNA: TGTGCCTGGACTCTGACGGCTGAGAGGCCTGAAGCTTTCTTT. It yields the protein CAWTLTAERPEAFF.

The gene calls are TRBV12-3 or TRBV12-4 and TRBJ2-5; D ambiguous. Trimming took 3 bases from V and 1 from J, leaving 6 bases between them. CDR3 length equals 13 residues. CDR3 DNA sequence: TGTGCCAGCAGTTTTTGGCGCCAAGAGACCCAGTACTTC. It translates to CASSFWRQETQYF.

The J gene is TRBJ1-2, the V gene TRBV19; 9 bases fit TRBD1. V gave up 7 bases and J gave up 4 bases; unmatched junction bases: 7. Germline values: CDR1 LNHDA, CDR2 SQIVND (reference sequence). CDR3 size: 14 residues. CDR3 DNA: TGTGCCAGTACCAAGGACAGGGGTAGCTATGGCTACACCTTC. Its translation is CASTKDRGSYGYTF.